Below are 27 T cell receptor beta chains sequenced from a single sample in a study of shared clonotypes between healthy human individuals. Profiling relied on immunoSEQ multiplex PCR, and the TCRdb table lists in-frame clones only, not all of them. The sample shows about 1.9 million clones, 80% to 95% of them seen only once. CD45RO negativity and positive selection for CCR7 defined naive CD8 cells, a population that excluded terminally differentiated effector memory CD45RA+ cells. The source material was naive CD8+ T cells from PBMCs. The source is a man aged 18-30 years in good health. Some clones in this sample may be carry-over from other donors' samples.

This chain uses TRBV12-5 with TRBJ2-1, with 9 bases identical to TRBD2. Trimming cost V 0 bases and J 5 bases; bases outside gene matches: 14. The CDR3 is 19 residues long. CDR1 and CDR2 from the germline V gene are LGHNT and FRNRAP. The CDR3 DNA reads TGTGCTAGTGGTTTGGTACTGTCTACTAGCGGGCAAGAGCACAATGAGCAGTTCTTC. Its protein is CASGLVLSTSGQEHNEQFF.

J is TRBJ2-7 and V is TRBV7-8; a weak D match, TRBD2 (6 bases). The germline V gene has CDR1 SGHVS and CDR2 FQNEAQ. This CDR3 spans 14 amino acids. V lost 1 base and J 7 bases, leaving 14 bases between the germline ends. The CDR3 sequence is CASSLGRVAGEQYF. The CDR3 bases are TGTGCCAGCAGCTTAGGTCGGGTTGCGGGAGAGCAGTACTTC. Full variable domain (outside the CDR3, taken from reference TRBV7-8 and TRBJ2-7): GAGVSQSPRYKVAKRGQDVALRCDPISGHVSLFWYQQALGQGPEFLTYFQNEAQLDKSGLPSDRFFAERPEGSVSTLKIQRTQQEDSAVYLCASSLGRVAGEQYFGPGTRLTVT.

This clone was observed once. The rearrangement uses TRBV9 and TRBJ2-1; D uncertain. Per the germline V gene, CDR1 is SGDLS and CDR2 is YYNGEE. The CDR3 extends over 13 amino acids. V shed 3 bases and J shed 8 bases, with 12 bases lying between them. CDR3 DNA sequence: TGTGCCAGCAGCGCGACCCGCAAGGATGAGCAGTTCTTC. Its translation is CASSATRKDEQFF.

The J gene is TRBJ2-7, the V gene TRBV27; possibly TRBD1 for D (5 bases). The CDR3 loop spans 13 amino acids. Germline loops: CDR1 MNHEY, CDR2 SMNVEV (reference sequence). Trimming removed 9 bases from V and 2 bases from J, with 14 bases in between. The CDR3 spells CASMGQVPYEQYF. The CDR3 DNA sequence: TGTGCCAGTATGGGGCAGGTACCCTACGAGCAGTACTTC.

The chain carries TRBV7-2 and TRBJ2-7; no definite D call. The CDR3 extends over 13 amino acids. Trimming removed 5 bases from V and 0 bases from J, with 8 bases in between. Germline assignment: CDR1 SGHTA and CDR2 FQGNSA. The CDR3 DNA reads as TGTGCCAGCAGCCCGCCCCCCTCCTACGAGCAGTACTTC. Its translation: CASSPPPSYEQYF.

The V gene is TRBV25-1, the J gene TRBJ2-7; 7 positions agree with TRBD1. The CDR3 consists of 16 residues. Germline V gene sequence: CDR1 MGHDK, CDR2 SYGVNS. The ends lost 5 bases at V and 2 bases at J; junction bases unmatched: 12. CDR3: CASSQSPHRGAYEQYF. The DNA for the CDR3 is TGTGCCAGCAGTCAAAGCCCCCACAGGGGAGCCTACGAGCAGTACTTC.

This clone was recorded once. V is TRBV6-1 and J is TRBJ2-1; D may be TRBD1 (6 bases). Trimming removed 3 bases from V and 4 bases from J, with 10 bases in between. Germline CDR1 reads MNHNS; CDR2 reads SASEGT. This CDR3 has 14 residues. The CDR3 is CASSDRGGYNEQFF. The CDR3 DNA sequence: TGTGCCAGCAGTGATAGAGGGGGTTACAATGAGCAGTTCTTC.

The gene calls are TRBV29-1 and TRBJ2-1; TRBD2 matches 7 bases. Trimming removed 3 bases from V and 2 bases from J; junction bases left unmatched: 4. This CDR3 is 14 amino acids long. CDR1 is SQVTM and CDR2 is ANQGSEA in the germline V gene. In nucleotides, the CDR3 is TGCAGCGTTGACGCTAGCGGACCCTACAATGAGCAGTTCTTC. Residues: CSVDASGPYNEQFF.

This clone was picked up one time. This chain uses TRBV4-3 with TRBJ2-7; 9 nucleotides line up with TRBD2. CDR3 size: 19 residues. The germline V gene has CDR1 LGHNA and CDR2 YSLEER. V was pared by 0 bases and J by 4 bases, with 16 bases of the junction left unmatched. CDR3 residues: CASSQEEVSGSSGWYEQYF. DNA of the CDR3: TGCGCCAGCAGCCAAGAGGAGGTTAGCGGGAGCTCGGGGTGGTACGAGCAGTACTTC.

The rearrangement links TRBV7-9 to TRBJ2-3; either TRBD1 or TRBD2 may fit D (6 bases each). Germline CDR1 reads SEHNR; CDR2 reads FQNEAQ (reference sequence). Trimming removed 5 bases at V and 2 bases at J, with 17 bases between. The CDR3 is 16 amino acids. DNA of the CDR3: TGTGCCAGCAGCCGCGCGCTTCCGGGGGCCACAGATACGCAGTATTTT. Amino acids: CASSRALPGATDTQYF.

The rearrangement links TRBV5-6 to TRBJ1-2; D call uncertain. Germline lookup yields CDR1 SGHDT and CDR2 YYEEEE. The CDR3 loop spans 14 amino acids. V was pared by 0 bases and J by 9 bases, with 15 bases between. The CDR3 region is CASSLDDDRLRYTF. The DNA of the CDR3 is TGTGCCAGCAGCTTGGATGACGACCGATTGCGCTACACCTTC.

The rearrangement links TRBV7-9 to TRBJ1-2; TRBD1 might be the D (5 bases). Germline values: CDR1 SEHNR, CDR2 FQNEAQ (reference sequence). The ends were cut back, 4 bases at V and 5 bases at J, with 17 bases in the middle. The CDR3 sequence is 15 residues long. CDR3 sequence (DNA): TGTGCCAGCAGCTCCCCCTCCCAGGACATTTATGGCTACACCTTC. Its translation: CASSSPSQDIYGYTF.

The V call is TRBV27, the J call TRBJ2-7, with 8 bases lining up with TRBD2. The V and J ends lost 5 bases and 6 bases, in that order; junction bases with no gene match: 9. The CDR3 spans 14 residues. Germline lookup yields CDR1 MNHEY and CDR2 SMNVEV (reference sequence). DNA for the CDR3: TGTGCCAGCAGTCTCCAAGCGGGAGCGGGCGAGCAGTACTTC. Residues: CASSLQAGAGEQYF.

This rearrangement joins TRBV28 to TRBJ2-7, with TRBD2 as a possible D gene (6 bases). This CDR3 has 14 amino acids. The germline V gene encodes CDR1 MDHEN and CDR2 SYDVKM. Deletions cut 7 bases from V and 2 bases from J, with 15 bases between. The chain's CDR3 is CASTPGRETYEQYF. CDR3 bases: TGTGCCAGCACCCCAGGGCGGGAAACCTACGAGCAGTACTTC.

The V call is TRBV2, the J call TRBJ2-5; possible D gene TRBD1, 5 bases. V was trimmed by 4 bases and J by 1 base, leaving 16 bases between them. The length of the CDR3 is 16 residues. Per germline, CDR1 SNHLY and CDR2 FYNNEI. CDR3 DNA: TGTGCCAGCAGTGTGGCGTTCGGTCAGGGCCAAGAGACCCAGTACTTC. Translating it yields CASSVAFGQGQETQYF.

Only one count was recorded for this clone. This chain uses TRBV7-9 with TRBJ2-1; the match to TRBD2 covers 14 bases. This CDR3 spans 16 amino acids. V lost 5 bases and J lost 8; bases outside the gene matches: 8. CDR1 is SEHNR and CDR2 is FQNEAQ in the germline V gene (reference sequence). The CDR3: CASSKRTSGRWDEQFF. CDR3 coding DNA: TGTGCCAGCAGCAAGAGGACTAGCGGGAGGTGGGATGAGCAGTTCTTC.

Turning to this clone: Within the sample, other DNA sequences also encode this same CDR3. The rearrangement uses TRBV9 and TRBJ2-1; 7 nucleotides agree with TRBD2. CDR3 length: 13 amino acids. The V segment lost 7 bases and the J segment 0 bases; nucleotides outside the gene matches: 1. The germline V gene encodes CDR1 SGDLS and CDR2 YYNGEE. CDR3 in amino acids: CASSGGSYNEQFF. For the CDR3, the DNA is TGTGCCAGCTCGGGGGGCTCCTACAATGAGCAGTTCTTC.

V gene TRBV4-1 combines with J gene TRBJ2-7; 9 bases fit TRBD1. Germline assignment: CDR1 MGHRA and CDR2 YSYEKL. The V segment lost 5 bases and the J segment 4 bases; nucleotides outside the gene matches: 9. The CDR3 runs to 15 residues. This CDR3 is CASSWTGTGSYEQYF. For the CDR3, the DNA is TGCGCCAGCAGCTGGACCGGGACAGGGTCTTACGAGCAGTACTTC.

V and J are TRBV19 and TRBJ2-5; possibly TRBD2 for D (6 bases). The CDR3 consists of 15 residues. With 1 base removed from V and 2 bases from J, the gap between germline ends came to 11 bases. Germline assignment: CDR1 LNHDA and CDR2 SQIVND (reference sequence). The DNA for the CDR3 is TGTGCCAGTAGTATAGTGGGCGGGGAGCAAGAGACCCAGTACTTC. As protein: CASSIVGGEQETQYF.

V gene TRBV29-1 combines with J gene TRBJ1-2; D may be TRBD1 (5 bases). The CDR3 runs to 12 residues. V was trimmed by 6 bases and J by 5 bases, leaving 13 bases between them. Germline CDR1 reads SQVTM; CDR2 reads ANQGSEA. The DNA for the CDR3 is TGCAGCGTACCGCAGGGCGCATATGGCTACACCTTC. Protein: CSVPQGAYGYTF.

The chain joins TRBV7-6 to TRBJ1-5, with a weak D call TRBD1 (6 bases). This CDR3 has 16 amino acids. V was clipped by 1 base and J by 0 bases, with 10 bases between them. Germline V gene sequence: CDR1 SGHVS, CDR2 FNYEAQ. The CDR3 reads CASSLGTALSNQPQHF. As DNA, the CDR3 is TGTGCCAGCAGCTTAGGGACAGCCCTTAGCAATCAGCCCCAGCATTTT.

This clone was found once. The chain has TRBV4-1 and TRBJ2-7; no clear D. The ends were cut back, 1 base at V and 7 bases at J, with 11 bases in the middle. Germline CDR1 and CDR2: MGHRA and YSYEKL. The CDR3 spans 13 residues. The CDR3 protein is CASSQGILLEQYF. Here the CDR3 DNA reads TGCGCCAGCAGCCAAGGTATCCTATTGGAGCAGTACTTC.

This chain connects TRBV9 to TRBJ2-3, with 8 bases aligning to TRBD1. The CDR3 length is 16 residues. J was trimmed by 3 bases and V by 4 bases; bases with no gene match: 10. Germline lookup yields CDR1 SGDLS and CDR2 YYNGEE. CDR3 coding DNA: TGTGCCAGCAGCTCCTCCAGGGGGCTAGGTACAGATACGCAGTATTTT. It specifies CASSSSRGLGTDTQYF.

The chain has TRBV7-9 and TRBJ2-1; D possibly uses TRBD1 or TRBD2 (6 bases each). The V end lost 5 bases, the J end lost 6 bases, and 20 bases lay between the germline ends. Germline CDR1 reads SEHNR; CDR2 reads FQNEAQ (reference sequence). The CDR3 contains 16 residues. CDR3 in DNA: TGTGCCAGCAGCATAATCGATGGGGGGCCTCTCAATGAGCAGTTCTTC. The encoded protein is CASSIIDGGPLNEQFF.

The chain recombines TRBV18 with TRBJ1-1; D is perhaps TRBD1 (6 bases). V lost 5 bases and J 5 bases, leaving 12 bases between the germline ends. The CDR3 extends over 13 amino acids. Germline V gene sequence: CDR1 KGHSH, CDR2 LQKENI. CDR3 DNA sequence: TGTGCCAGCTCAACAGGGAGGAGGACTGAAGCTTTCTTT. Translated: CASSTGRRTEAFF.

V usage is TRBV10-2 and J usage is TRBJ2-7; the match to TRBD1 covers 8 bases. The germline CDR1 and CDR2 sequences are WSHSY and SAAADI. V shed 2 bases and J 2 bases; nucleotides not matched to a gene: 2. The CDR3 covers 14 residues. DNA of the CDR3: TGCGCCAGCAGTGAGGCAGGGGGCCCCTACGAGCAGTACTTC. Protein product: CASSEAGGPYEQYF.

This clone was detected once. The rearrangement links TRBV4-3 to TRBJ2-2; no clear D gene. Trimming removed 2 bases from V and 5 bases from J, with 12 bases in between. This CDR3 comprises 15 residues. The germline V gene encodes CDR1 LGHNA and CDR2 YSLEER. CDR3 nucleotides: TGCGCCAGCAGCCAATCCCTGTTGGGTACCGGGGAGCTGTTTTTT. Its protein is CASSQSLLGTGELFF.